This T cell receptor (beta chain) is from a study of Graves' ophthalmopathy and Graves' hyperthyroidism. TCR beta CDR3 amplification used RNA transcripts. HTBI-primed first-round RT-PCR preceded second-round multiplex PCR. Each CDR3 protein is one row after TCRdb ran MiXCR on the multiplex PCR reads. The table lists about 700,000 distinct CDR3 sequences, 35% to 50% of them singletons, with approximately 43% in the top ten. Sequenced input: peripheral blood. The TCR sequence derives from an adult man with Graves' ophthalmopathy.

CDR3 DNA sequence: TGTGCCATCAGCGGGACATTAAGCTACGAGCAGTACTTC. Protein sequence: CAISGTLSYEQYF. The chain has TRBV10-3 and TRBJ2-7; tentative D call: TRBD1 (6 bases). V lost 6 bases, J lost 3 bases, and 12 bases lay in between. The CDR3 totals 13 residues. CDR1 ENHRY and CDR2 SYGVKD come from the germline V gene.